This TCR beta chain stems from a study of cytomegalovirus exposure and HLA in healthy donors. General study findings and limits: Reports credit the classifier with highly specific, highly sensitive diagnosis of cytomegalovirus status.

Sequencing used immunoSEQ multiplex PCR; TCRdb keeps in-frame clones, though not all of them. Counted here are about 190,000 clones, about four fifths occurring once; the ten biggest clones make up 2.5% to 3%. As concerns this clone: Antigen unknown.

V shed 4 bases and J shed 1 base, with 17 bases lying between them. The CDR3 extends over 16 amino acids. Germline V gives CDR1 SGHRS, CDR2 YFSETQ. The sample consisted of PBMCs. The chain couples TRBV5-1 to TRBJ1-1; tentative D call: TRBD1 (5 bases). The receptor comes from a young woman in good health and CMV-seropositive. The CDR3 spells CASSVRAVTGNTEAFF. The CDR3 nucleotides read TGCGCCAGCAGCGTCCGGGCAGTTACAGGGAACACTGAAGCTTTCTTT.